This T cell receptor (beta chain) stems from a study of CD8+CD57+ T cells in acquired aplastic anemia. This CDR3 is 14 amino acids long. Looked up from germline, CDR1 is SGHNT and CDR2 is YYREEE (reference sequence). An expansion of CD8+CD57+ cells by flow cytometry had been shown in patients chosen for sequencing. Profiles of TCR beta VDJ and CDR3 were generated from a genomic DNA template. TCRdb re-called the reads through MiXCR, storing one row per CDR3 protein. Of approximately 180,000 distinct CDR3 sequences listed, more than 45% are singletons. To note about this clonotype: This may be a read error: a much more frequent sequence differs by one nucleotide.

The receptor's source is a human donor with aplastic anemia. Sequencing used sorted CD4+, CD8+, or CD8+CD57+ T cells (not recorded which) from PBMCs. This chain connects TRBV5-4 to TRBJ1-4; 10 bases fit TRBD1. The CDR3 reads CASSVGTGDEKLLF. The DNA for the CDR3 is TGTGCCAGCAGCGTCGGGACAGGGGATGAAAAACTGCTTTTT.